Following are 21 T cell receptor beta chains from one sample sequenced in a study of cytomegalovirus exposure and HLA in healthy donors. With 60 Vbeta and 13 Jbeta primers, the PCR was carried out. TCRdb's table, derived via immunoSEQ multiplex PCR, lists solely in-frame clones and lacks some. Of 200,000 to 250,000 clones in the sample, 70% to 85% are singletons; the top ten hold 0.22%. Sequenced input: PBMCs. The receptors were gathered from a girl aged 2-15 years in good health and CMV-seronegative.

The V and J genes are TRBV27 and TRBJ1-4; possible D gene TRBD1, 5 bases. Germline CDR1 MNHEY, CDR2 SMNVEV (reference sequence). CDR3 length equals 15 residues. V was trimmed by 2 bases and J by 8 bases, leaving 15 bases between them. CDR3 sequence: CASSLNSGLSEKLFF. CDR3 nucleotides: TGTGCCAGCAGTTTAAACTCAGGGTTATCGGAAAAACTGTTTTTT.

The chain uses TRBV19 and TRBJ1-5; D possibly corresponds to TRBD1 (5 bases). V was cut by 5 bases and J by 6 bases, with 8 bases left in between. The CDR3 runs 12 residues. Germline V lookup: CDR1 LNHDA, CDR2 SQIVND (reference sequence). CDR3 loop: CASSRGSQPQHF. The CDR3 DNA follows: TGTGCCAGTAGTCGGGGGAGTCAGCCCCAGCATTTT.

This sequence joins TRBV7-9 and TRBJ1-1; possibly TRBD1 for D (6 bases). CDR1 and CDR2 (germline): SEHNR, FQNEAQ (reference sequence). V lost 5 bases to trimming and J lost 5 bases, with 9 bases between them. The CDR3 runs to 12 residues. CDR3 coding DNA: TGTGCCAGCAGCACAACAGGGACTGAAGCTTTCTTT. Translated, it gives CASSTTGTEAFF.

V gene TRBV30 combines with J gene TRBJ2-3, with D unclear. Looked up from germline, CDR1 is GTSNPN and CDR2 is SVGIG (reference sequence). This CDR3 has 11 residues. The ends were cut back, 1 base at V and 4 bases at J, with 3 bases in the middle. DNA for the CDR3: TGTGCCTGGAGTGCCGCAGATACGCAGTATTTT. This translates into CAWSAADTQYF.

The chain recombines TRBV5-1 with TRBJ2-7; 15 bases are shared with TRBD2. The germline V gene encodes CDR1 SGHRS and CDR2 YFSETQ. This CDR3 region has 18 residues. The V segment lost 6 bases and the J segment 2 bases; nucleotides outside the gene matches: 12. CDR3 sequence (DNA): TGCGCCAGCACTCCGGGACTAGCGGGGGGCAGGTTCACCTACGAGCAGTACTTC. Its translation is CASTPGLAGGRFTYEQYF.

This chain uses TRBV19 with TRBJ2-7; 8 nucleotides align to TRBD2. The germline CDR1 and CDR2 sequences are LNHDA and SQIVND (reference sequence). The junction had 4 bases not matched to a gene; V was cut back by 3 bases and J by 0 bases. The CDR3 is 15 amino acids. CDR3 protein: CASSIVAGSSYEQYF. As DNA, the CDR3 is TGTGCCAGTAGTATCGTAGCGGGGAGCTCCTACGAGCAGTACTTC.

The chain joins TRBV4-2 to TRBJ1-5, with 9 bases matching TRBD1. V lost 3 bases to trimming and J lost 6 bases; unmatched junction nucleotides: 3. CDR1 LGHNA and CDR2 YNFKEQ come from the germline V gene. CDR3 length: 14 amino acids. The CDR3 DNA follows: TGTGCCAGCAGCCAGGGACAGGGCAGTCAGCCCCAGCATTTT. The encoded protein is CASSQGQGSQPQHF.

The chain has TRBV5-4 and TRBJ2-7, with D tentatively TRBD1 (6 bases). In germline, CDR1 is SGHNT, CDR2 YYREEE (reference sequence). CDR3 length: 13 amino acids. V shed 4 bases and J shed 3 bases, with 11 bases lying between them. For the CDR3, the DNA is TGTGCCAGCAGCCCCGTCAGGGGCTACGAGCAGTACTTC. Residues: CASSPVRGYEQYF.

The chain links TRBV2 to TRBJ2-5, with TRBD1 identical over 8 bases. Germline V gene lookup returns CDR1 SNHLY and CDR2 FYNNEI. This CDR3 has 13 residues. Trimming took 5 bases from V and 4 from J; bases not matched to a gene: 3. The CDR3 DNA follows: TGTGCCAGCAGTCCAGGGGGCGGAGAGACCCAGTACTTC. It translates to CASSPGGGETQYF.

With respect to this clone: An end of the junction does not agree with germline; a read error may underlie this. V usage is TRBV7-9 and J usage is TRBJ2-1; D possibly corresponds to TRBD2 (5 bases). CDR3 length: 12 amino acids. Germline-derived CDR1 and CDR2 are SEHNR and FQNEAQ (reference sequence). CDR3 coding DNA: TGTTCCAGCAGTTCTGTCGGAGGTGAGCAGTTCTTC. Translating it yields CSSSSVGGEQFF.

This chain links TRBV19 with TRBJ2-3; 9 bases align to TRBD2. This CDR3 has 15 residues. In germline, CDR1 is LNHDA, CDR2 SQIVND (reference sequence). V gave up 4 bases and J gave up 4 bases; unmatched junction bases: 6. The CDR3 loop is CASSKSGGFSDTQYF. CDR3 in DNA: TGTGCCAGTAGTAAGAGCGGGGGGTTCTCAGATACGCAGTATTTT.

This chain connects TRBV5-1 to TRBJ2-5; D unclear. The CDR3 spans 13 residues. Germline CDR1 reads SGHRS; CDR2 reads YFSETQ. Trimming left V 0 bases short and J 5 bases short, with 8 bases between. CDR3 coding DNA: TGCGCCAGCAGCTTGGCCACGAGGGAGACCCAGTACTTC. As protein: CASSLATRETQYF.

The chain is built from TRBV27 and TRBJ2-7, with D perhaps matching TRBD2 (6 bases). CDR1 is MNHEY and CDR2 is SMNVEV in the germline V gene (reference sequence). CDR3 length: 15 residues. The V and J ends lost 6 bases and 2 bases respectively, with 17 bases between them. CDR3 protein: CASREVGEAAYEQYF. Written as DNA, the CDR3 is TGTGCCAGCAGGGAGGTGGGGGAGGCGGCCTACGAGCAGTACTTC.

The CDR3 DNA reads TGTGCCAGCACCCCAACAGCTAGCGGGAGATCGTACAATGAGCAGTTCTTC. Its protein is CASTPTASGRSYNEQFF. The rearrangement links TRBV7-6 to TRBJ2-1; the match to TRBD2 covers 10 bases. V lost 7 bases to trimming and J lost 4 bases; unmatched junction nucleotides: 13. This CDR3 has 17 amino acids. The germline gives CDR1 SGHVS, CDR2 FNYEAQ.

The V and J genes are TRBV5-4 and TRBJ2-6; TRBD2 aligns across 9 bases. The trim removed 10 bases at V and 2 bases at J, leaving 7 bases unmatched. This CDR3 is built from 15 residues. Germline CDR1 SGHNT, CDR2 YYREEE (reference sequence). The DNA for the CDR3 is TGTGCCGGCGGGACTAGCTTCACTGGGGCCAACGTCCTGACTTTC. It yields the protein CAGGTSFTGANVLTF. The complete variable domain, with remaining parts taken from reference TRBV5-4 and TRBJ2-6, reads ETGVTQSPTHLIKTRGQQVTLRCSSQSGHNTVSWYQQALGQGPQFIFQYYREEENGRGNFPPRFSGLQFPNYSSELNVNALELDDSALYLCAGGTSFTGANVLTFGAGSRLTVL.

This chain's CDR3 is CASSLSRGYSEKLFF. CDR3 nucleotides: TGTGCCAGCAGCTTATCTAGGGGGTACAGCGAAAAACTGTTTTTT. This sequence joins TRBV11-2 and TRBJ1-4; D might be TRBD1 (6 bases). Trimming removed 2 bases from V and 8 bases from J, with 15 bases in between. CDR3 size: 15 residues. CDR1 and CDR2 from the germline V gene are SGHAT and FQNNGV. The entire variable domain, with the rest obtained from reference TRBV11-2 and TRBJ1-4, is as follows: EAGVAQSPRYKIIEKRQSVAFWCNPISGHATLYWYQQILGQGPKLLIQFQNNGVVDDSQLPKDRFSAERLKGVDSTLKIQPAKLEDSAVYLCASSLSRGYSEKLFFGSGTQLSVL.

The chain couples TRBV5-1 to TRBJ2-6, with a tentative D call TRBD2 (5 bases). The CDR3 consists of 16 residues. The ends were cut back, 1 base at V and 1 base at J, with 9 bases in the middle. Germline V CDR1 and CDR2: SGHRS, YFSETQ. CDR3 coding DNA: TGCGCCAGCAGCTTGCGAGGAGGATCTGGGGCCAACGTCCTGACTTTC. Its translation is CASSLRGGSGANVLTF.

This clone was seen more than once but under ten times. V and J are TRBV27 and TRBJ2-5, with D perhaps TRBD1 (5 bases). The end of the DNA aligns better with TRBJ2-7, so the J call may be wrong. Germline V lookup: CDR1 MNHEY, CDR2 SMNVEV (reference sequence). The CDR3 runs 15 residues. CDR3 sequence (DNA): TGTGCCAGCAGCCGGACATACCTGAGCTCCTACGAGCAGTACTTC. This codes for CASSRTYLSSYEQYF.

The V call is TRBV6-5, the J call TRBJ1-1; no reliable D call. Germline V CDR1 and CDR2: MNHEY, SVGAGI. There are 13 residues in the CDR3. V lost 6 bases and J lost 1, with 9 bases in between. The CDR3 reads CASRDRQNTEAFF. The CDR3 bases are TGTGCCAGCAGGGATCGACAGAACACTGAAGCTTTCTTT.

V gene TRBV7-9 combines with J gene TRBJ1-1; D unclear. With 8 bases removed from V and 4 bases from J, the gap between germline ends came to 11 bases. Germline CDR1 SEHNR, CDR2 FQNEAQ (reference sequence). CDR3 size: 12 residues. CDR3 in amino acids: CASGEGVTEAFF. CDR3 DNA sequence: TGTGCCAGCGGTGAGGGTGTCACTGAAGCTTTCTTT.

The chain uses TRBV19 and TRBJ2-1; D may be TRBD2 (6 bases). The CDR3 runs to 15 residues. Trimming shortened V by 2 bases and J by 4 bases, and 12 bases separated the two germline ends. Germline V CDR1 and CDR2: LNHDA, SQIVND (reference sequence). The CDR3 is CASSILGGLYNEQFF. CDR3 nucleotides: TGTGCCAGTAGTATATTGGGAGGTCTATACAATGAGCAGTTCTTC. Filled out from reference TRBV19 and TRBJ2-1, the complete variable domain reads DGGITQSPKYLFRKEGQNVTLSCEQNLNHDAMYWYRQDPGQGLRLIYYSQIVNDFQKGDIAEGYSVSREKKESFPLTVTSAQKNPTAFYLCASSILGGLYNEQFFGPGTRLTVL.